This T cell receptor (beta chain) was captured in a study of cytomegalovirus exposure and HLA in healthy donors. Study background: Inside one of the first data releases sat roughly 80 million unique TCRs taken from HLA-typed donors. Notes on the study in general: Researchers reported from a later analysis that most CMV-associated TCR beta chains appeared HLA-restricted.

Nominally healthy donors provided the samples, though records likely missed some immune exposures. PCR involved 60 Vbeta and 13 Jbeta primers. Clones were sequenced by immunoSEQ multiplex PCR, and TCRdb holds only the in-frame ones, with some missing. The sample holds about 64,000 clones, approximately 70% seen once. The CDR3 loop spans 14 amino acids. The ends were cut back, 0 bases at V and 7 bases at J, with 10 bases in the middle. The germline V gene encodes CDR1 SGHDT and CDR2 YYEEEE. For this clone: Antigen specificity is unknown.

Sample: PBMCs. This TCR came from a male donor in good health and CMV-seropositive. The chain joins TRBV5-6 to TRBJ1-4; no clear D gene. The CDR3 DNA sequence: TGTGCCAGCAGCTTGGCCCGCCGCAGTGAAAAACTGTTTTTT. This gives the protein CASSLARRSEKLFF. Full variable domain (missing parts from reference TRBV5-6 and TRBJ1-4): DAGVTQSPTHLIKTRGQQVTLRCSPKSGHDTVSWYQQALGQGPQFIFQYYEEEERQRGNFPDRFSGHQFPNYSSELNVNALLLGDSALYLCASSLARRSEKLFFGSGTQLSVL.